Reported below is one T cell receptor (beta chain). Its antigen is unknown. Profiled with immunoSEQ multiplex PCR; TCRdb holds only in-frame clones, not every one. The data contain 850,000 to 1,200,000 clones, more than 65% of them singletons. These data come from a study of shared clonotypes between healthy human individuals. Looking at the study overall: A couple of women and a few men aged 18 to 49 made up the donors. Study results and limitations: Among donors, the sharing of clonotypes was expected to be influenced by sequencing depth.

Germline V gene lookup returns CDR1 SGHDN and CDR2 FVKESK. The V gene end was trimmed by 4 bases and the J gene end by 4 bases; junction bases not matched to a gene: 10. The CDR3 spans 17 residues. CD4+ cell separation produced CD45RA+ naive and CD45RA-negative memory subsets. Sample: memory CD4+ T cells sorted from blood. Subset indicated: CD45RA-negative fraction. The source of this sequence is a man aged 18 to 29 in good health. The gene calls are TRBV14 and TRBJ2-5; 12 bases align to TRBD1. The CDR3 nucleotides read TGTGCCAGCAGCCCGGGACAGGGGGCGAAGTCTGGAGAGACCCAGTACTTC. It encodes CASSPGQGAKSGETQYF.